Each of the 20 T cell receptor beta chains below was sequenced from the same sample in a study of response to subunit inactivated influenza vaccine. TCRdb re-called the RT-PCR reads through MiXCR, storing one row per CDR3 protein. The sample lists around 650,000 distinct CDR3 sequences; 15% to 17% were seen once. This sample comprised PBMCs from blood, obtained about 13 days after vaccination. The receptors were sampled from a man aged 45-60 years who received an inactivated influenza vaccine.

In this sample, this clonotype turned up a few times. V is TRBV28 and J is TRBJ2-7; D is unclear. CDR1 and CDR2 from the germline V gene are MDHEN and SYDVKM. The CDR3 has 16 residues. V lost 6 bases and J 1 base, leaving 19 bases between the germline ends. The CDR3 DNA sequence: TGTGCCAGCAGACAACGGGCAAATAGCCGTTCCTACGAGCAGTACTTC. Protein: CASRQRANSRSYEQYF.

There are a few counts of this clonotype. The chain carries TRBV4-3 and TRBJ2-2; D is perhaps TRBD2 (7 bases). The CDR3 loop spans 17 amino acids. Germline assignment: CDR1 LGHNA and CDR2 YSLEER. The V and J ends lost 3 bases and 3 bases respectively, with 17 bases between them. CDR3 bases: TGCGCCAGCAGCCAGGTCTACGCCGGGGGGCACACCGGGGAGCTGTTTTTT. The encoded protein is CASSQVYAGGHTGELFF.

The chain carries TRBV20-1 and TRBJ2-3; TRBD2 matches 11 bases. Germline assignment: CDR1 DFQATT and CDR2 SNEGSKA (reference sequence). The junction had 12 bases not matched to a gene; V was cut back by 4 bases and J by 0 bases. This CDR3 comprises 18 residues. The chain's CDR3 is CSATLVASGGLSTDTQYF. The CDR3, as DNA: TGCAGTGCTACTTTAGTGGCTAGCGGGGGGCTAAGCACAGATACGCAGTATTTT.

This clonotype was counted only a few times. The chain links TRBV6-2 or TRBV6-3 to TRBJ1-5; D unresolved. The V and J ends lost 0 bases and 7 bases respectively, with 13 bases between them. This CDR3 contains 15 residues. Germline V gives CDR1 MNHEY, CDR2 SVGEGT. The CDR3 loop reads CASSYSGRVQQPQHF. The DNA for the CDR3 is TGTGCCAGCAGTTACTCAGGGAGGGTCCAACAGCCCCAGCATTTT.

The rearrangement links TRBV7-9 to TRBJ2-3; 11 bases are a match to TRBD2. This CDR3 contains 17 residues. V gave up 3 bases and J gave up 0 bases; unmatched junction bases: 5. CDR1 and CDR2 (germline): SEHNR, FQNEAQ (reference sequence). The CDR3 spells CASSFAGTSGSTDTQYF. The DNA of the CDR3 is TGTGCCAGCAGCTTCGCCGGGACTAGCGGTAGCACAGATACGCAGTATTTT. Full variable domain (outside the CDR3, taken from reference TRBV7-9 and TRBJ2-3): DTGVSQNPRHKITKRGQNVTFRCDPISEHNRLYWYRQTLGQGPEFLTYFQNEAQLEKSRLLSDRFSAERPKGSFSTLEIQRTEQGDSAMYLCASSFAGTSGSTDTQYFGPGTRLTVL.

The chain combines TRBV5-6 with TRBJ1-2; D not resolved. The V end lost 0 bases, the J end lost 7 bases, and 13 bases lay between the germline ends. The CDR3 extends over 14 amino acids. Germline V CDR1 and CDR2: SGHDT, YYEEEE. The CDR3 sequence is CASSLGRSGCGYTF. In DNA form, the CDR3 reads TGTGCCAGCAGCTTGGGCCGCTCGGGCTGTGGCTACACCTTC.

The chain couples TRBV7-2 to TRBJ2-5; 8 bases fit TRBD2. CDR1 is SGHTA, CDR2 FQGNSA, per germline. V shed 2 bases and J 5 bases; nucleotides not matched to a gene: 10. CDR3 length: 16 residues. As DNA, the CDR3 is TGTGCCAGCAGCTTACGTGGCGGGAGGCCCCCCGAGACCCAGTACTTC. It specifies CASSLRGGRPPETQYF.

This clonotype was picked up a small number of times. The chain is built from TRBV20-1 and TRBJ2-7; D is ambiguous. Germline values: CDR1 DFQATT, CDR2 SNEGSKA (reference sequence). Trimming cost V 3 bases and J 2 bases, with 11 bases left between them. This CDR3 is 13 amino acids long. In DNA, the CDR3 is TGCAGTGCTAGGAGAAGGGTCCCCTACGAGCAGTACTTC. As protein: CSARRRVPYEQYF.

This clonotype was detected ten times or more. The rearrangement uses TRBV20-1 and TRBJ2-5; D gene uncertain. The CDR3 is made up of 14 amino acids. The germline V gene has CDR1 DFQATT and CDR2 SNEGSKA (reference sequence). Trimming took off 5 bases at V and 1 base at J, with 14 bases between the two ends. The CDR3 spells CSAPRWVTQETQYF. CDR3 sequence (DNA): TGCAGTGCTCCTAGATGGGTCACCCAAGAGACCCAGTACTTC.

The chain employs TRBV11-2 and TRBJ2-3, with no clear D. Germline lookup yields CDR1 SGHAT and CDR2 FQNNGV. Trimming removed 4 bases at V and 0 bases at J, with 8 bases between. This CDR3 has 14 residues. The CDR3 DNA follows: TGTGCCAGCAGCTCAGGCCGTAGCACAGATACGCAGTATTTT. This gives the protein CASSSGRSTDTQYF.

This sequence joins TRBV7-2 and TRBJ2-5; D gene ambiguous. CDR1 and CDR2 from the germline V gene are SGHTA and FQGNSA. The CDR3 sequence is 15 residues long. V was pared by 2 bases and J by 2 bases, with 12 bases between. The CDR3 sequence is CASSLYLSEQETQYF. The CDR3 DNA reads TGTGCCAGCAGCTTATACTTATCAGAGCAAGAGACCCAGTACTTC. Variable domain in full (rest from reference TRBV7-2 and TRBJ2-5): GAGVSQSPSNKVTEKGKDVELRCDPISGHTALYWYRQSLGQGLEFLIYFQGNSAPDKSGLPSDRFSAERTGGSVSTLTIQRTQQEDSAVYLCASSLYLSEQETQYFGPGTRLLVL.

This clonotype was seen only a few times. The rearrangement links TRBV18 to TRBJ2-5; D is undetermined. The V end lost 2 bases, the J end lost 5 bases, and 18 bases lay between the germline ends. CDR3 size: 16 residues. The germline CDR1 and CDR2 sequences are KGHSH and LQKENI. CDR3 nucleotide sequence: TGTGCCAGCTCACCAACGTCGGGTCTCGGTGGGGAGACCCAGTACTTC. Translation gives CASSPTSGLGGETQYF.

This clonotype was counted ten times or more. The V call is TRBV7-9, the J call TRBJ2-7, with D unresolved. The germline V gene encodes CDR1 SEHNR and CDR2 FQNEAQ (reference sequence). CDR3 length equals 15 residues. V was trimmed by 5 bases and J by 5 bases, leaving 19 bases between them. The CDR3 here is CASSSPSGRRHEQYF. CDR3 nucleotide sequence: TGTGCCAGCAGCAGTCCTTCCGGGCGCCGCCACGAGCAGTACTTC.

The V gene is TRBV12-3 or TRBV12-4, the J gene TRBJ2-3; TRBD1 aligns across 7 bases. V shed 5 bases, J shed 0 bases, and the junction held 8 bases outside the gene matches. This CDR3 contains 16 residues. CDR3 region: CASSPYRGRSTDTQYF. CDR3 DNA: TGTGCCAGCAGTCCCTACAGGGGCCGGAGCACAGATACGCAGTATTTT.

This clonotype was observed a few times. This sequence joins TRBV10-2 and TRBJ2-3; D is ambiguous. The germline V gene has CDR1 WSHSY and CDR2 SAAADI. The CDR3 spans 16 residues. V was pared by 3 bases and J by 6 bases, with 19 bases between. CDR3: CASSDRRETRPDTQYF. The CDR3 DNA reads TGCGCCAGCAGTGACCGTAGGGAAACGCGCCCGGATACGCAGTATTTT.

This clonotype was observed many times. The rearrangement uses TRBV29-1 and TRBJ2-1; D is ambiguous. V lost 5 bases to trimming and J lost 6 bases, with 11 bases between them. Germline V gene sequence: CDR1 SQVTM, CDR2 ANQGSEA. The CDR3 covers 12 residues. DNA of the CDR3: TGCAGCGTTCGAGGCGGCGGCAATGAGCAGTTCTTC. Amino acids: CSVRGGGNEQFF.

The rearrangement links TRBV2 to TRBJ2-3; 8 bases agree with TRBD1. Trimming cost V 4 bases and J 3 bases; bases outside gene matches: 6. CDR3 length: 15 residues. CDR1 is SNHLY and CDR2 is FYNNEI in the germline V gene. The chain's CDR3 is CASSVRGRGTDTQYF. The CDR3 coding sequence is TGTGCCAGCAGTGTCAGGGGGCGAGGTACAGATACGCAGTATTTT. The full variable domain, its missing parts supplied by reference TRBV2 and TRBJ2-3, is EPEVTQTPSHQVTQMGQEVILRCVPISNHLYFYWYRQILGQKVEFLVSFYNNEISEKSEIFDDQFSVERPDGSNFTLKIRSTKLEDSAMYFCASSVRGRGTDTQYFGPGTRLTVL.

The V gene is TRBV12-3 or TRBV12-4, the J gene TRBJ2-7, with D tentatively TRBD1 or TRBD2 (5 bases each). Trimming shortened V by 3 bases and J by 2 bases, and 14 bases separated the two germline ends. The CDR3 sequence is 15 residues long. DNA for the CDR3: TGTGCCAGCAGTTTGGATCAGGGACGGACCTACGAGCAGTACTTC. Protein product: CASSLDQGRTYEQYF.

The chain links TRBV3-1 to TRBJ1-3; D is ambiguous. Per germline, CDR1 LGHDT and CDR2 YNNKEL (reference sequence). This CDR3 comprises 13 residues. The ends were cut back, 5 bases at V and 4 bases at J, with 9 bases in the middle. CDR3 nucleotides: TGTGCCAGCAGCAAACAGATCGGAAACACCATATATTTT. It translates to CASSKQIGNTIYF.

This clonotype was detected only a few times. The rearrangement uses TRBV7-2 and TRBJ2-1, with D possibly called TRBD1 or TRBD2 (6 bases each). V lost 5 bases and J lost 8, with 19 bases in between. Germline CDR1 reads SGHTA; CDR2 reads FQGNSA. This CDR3 comprises 15 residues. The CDR3 nucleotides read TGTGCCAGCAGCCACTCCCCTAAGGGGGGCGATGAGCAGTTCTTC. Amino acids: CASSHSPKGGDEQFF.